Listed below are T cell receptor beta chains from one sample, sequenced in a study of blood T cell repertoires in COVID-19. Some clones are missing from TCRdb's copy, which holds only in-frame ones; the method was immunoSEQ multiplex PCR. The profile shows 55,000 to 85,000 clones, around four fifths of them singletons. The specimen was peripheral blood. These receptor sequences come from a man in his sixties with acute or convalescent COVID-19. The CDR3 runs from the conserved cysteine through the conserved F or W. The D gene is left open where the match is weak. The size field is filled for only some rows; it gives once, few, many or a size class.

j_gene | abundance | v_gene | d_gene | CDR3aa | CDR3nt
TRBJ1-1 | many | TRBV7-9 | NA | CASSLEDREAFF | TGTGCCAGCAGCTTAGAGGACAGAGAGGCTTTCTTT
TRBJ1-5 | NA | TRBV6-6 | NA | CASSPTGNQPQHF | TGTGCCAGCAGCCCGACAGGCAATCAGCCCCAGCATTTT
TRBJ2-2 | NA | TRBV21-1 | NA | CASSGSGGYHWAGELFF | TGTGCCAGCTCTGGTAGCGGGGGGTACCACTGGGCCGGGGAGCTGTTTTTT
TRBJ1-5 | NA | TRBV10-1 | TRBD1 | CASRTGGYSNQPQHF | TGCGCCAGCAGAACAGGGGGCTATAGCAATCAGCCCCAGCATTTT
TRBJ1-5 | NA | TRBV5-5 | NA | CASSSATNNQPQHF | TGTGCCAGCAGCTCTGCCACTAACAATCAGCCCCAGCATTTT
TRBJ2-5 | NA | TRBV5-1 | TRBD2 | CASSTTGTSGGQETQYF | TGCGCCAGCAGCACTACCGGGACTAGCGGGGGACAAGAGACCCAGTACTTC
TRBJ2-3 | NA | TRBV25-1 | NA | CASSEFQGRSTDTQYF | TGTGCCAGCAGTGAATTTCAGGGTCGGAGCACAGATACGCAGTATTTT
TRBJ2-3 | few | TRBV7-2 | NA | CASSLMSGSTDTQYF | TGTGCCAGCAGCTTAATGAGCGGGAGCACAGATACGCAGTATTTT
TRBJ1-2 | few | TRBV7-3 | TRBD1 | CASSLNPDRGSGYTF | TGTGCCAGCAGCTTAAACCCCGACAGGGGGTCTGGCTACACCTTC
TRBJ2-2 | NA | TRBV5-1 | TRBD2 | CASSPAGGTRSGELFF | TGCGCCAGCAGCCCCGCGGGGGGTACGCGGTCCGGGGAGCTGTTTTTT
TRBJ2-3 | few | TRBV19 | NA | CASSMGFVTDTQYF | TGTGCCAGTAGTATGGGCTTCGTTACAGATACGCAGTATTTT
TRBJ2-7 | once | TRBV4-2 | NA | CASSQDGARLGEQYF | TGTGCCAGCAGCCAAGATGGGGCTAGGTTAGGTGAGCAGTACTTC
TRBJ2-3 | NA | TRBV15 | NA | CATSRLRDTQYF | TGTGCCACCAGCAGGCTCCGGGATACGCAGTATTTT
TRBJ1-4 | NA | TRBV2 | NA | CASSGSGPNEKLFF | TGTGCCAGCAGTGGTTCTGGGCCTAATGAAAAACTGTTTTTT
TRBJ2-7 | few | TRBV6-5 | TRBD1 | CASSRDRMGTYEQYF | TGTGCCAGCAGTAGGGACAGGATGGGCACCTACGAGCAGTACTTC
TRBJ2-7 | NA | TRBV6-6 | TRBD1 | CASSRGGTGVIEQYF | TGTGCCAGCAGTCGAGGGGGGACAGGGGTGATCGAGCAGTACTTC
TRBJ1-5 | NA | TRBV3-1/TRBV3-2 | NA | CASSQGSDNQPQHF | TGTGCCAGCAGCCAAGGGTCAGACAATCAGCCCCAGCATTTT
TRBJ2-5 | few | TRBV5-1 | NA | CASSSRVGRAKETQYF | TGCGCCAGCAGCTCTCGTGTGGGGCGCGCAAAAGAGACCCAGTACTTC
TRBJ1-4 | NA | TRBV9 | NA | CASSVDYSSNEKLFF | TGTGCCAGCAGCGTAGATTACAGTTCTAATGAAAAACTGTTTTTT
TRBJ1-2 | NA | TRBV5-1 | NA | CASSLDSNYGYTF | TGCGCCAGCAGCTTGGACAGTAACTATGGCTACACCTTC
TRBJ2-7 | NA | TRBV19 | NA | CASSRAGSAYEQYF | TGTGCCAGTAGTAGAGCAGGGTCCGCCTACGAGCAGTACTTC
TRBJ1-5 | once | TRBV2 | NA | CASSVVQGGQPQHF | TGTGCCAGCAGTGTGGTACAGGGTGGACAGCCCCAGCATTTT
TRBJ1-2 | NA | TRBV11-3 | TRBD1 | CASSSTGGDTF | TGTGCCAGCAGCTCCACAGGGGGCGACACCTTC
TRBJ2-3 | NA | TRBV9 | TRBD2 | CASSPSLGGRITDTQYF | TGTGCCAGCAGCCCCTCGCTGGGCGGGAGGATCACAGATACGCAGTATTTT
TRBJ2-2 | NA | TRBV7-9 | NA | CASSRLTSGELFF | TGTGCCAGCAGCCGTTTGACTTCTGGGGAGCTGTTTTTT
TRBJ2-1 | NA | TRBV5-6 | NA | CASSLSASGYNEQFF | TGTGCCAGCAGCTTATCGGCGAGCGGGTACAATGAGCAGTTCTTC
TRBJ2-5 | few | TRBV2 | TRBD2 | CASRIAGVQETQYF | TGTGCCAGCAGGATAGCGGGAGTACAAGAGACCCAGTACTTC
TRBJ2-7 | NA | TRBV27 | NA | CASSQTVGTYEQYF | TGTGCCAGCAGTCAGACAGTCGGCACCTACGAGCAGTACTTC
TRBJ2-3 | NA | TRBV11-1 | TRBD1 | CASSLRTGVTDTQYF | TGTGCCAGCAGCTTGAGGACAGGGGTGACAGATACGCAGTATTTT
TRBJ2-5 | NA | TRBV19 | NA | CASSDVLQGKETQYF | TGTGCCAGTAGTGACGTACTTCAGGGTAAAGAGACCCAGTACTTC
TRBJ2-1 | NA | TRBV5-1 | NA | CASSLEAGVGQFF | TGCGCCAGCAGCTTGGAGGCGGGTGTCGGGCAGTTCTTC
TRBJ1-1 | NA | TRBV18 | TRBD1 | CASSPGQLKNTEAFF | TGTGCCAGCTCACCGGGACAGCTAAAGAACACTGAAGCTTTCTTT
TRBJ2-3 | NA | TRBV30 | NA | CAWSRGLTDTQYF | TGTGCCTGGAGCCGAGGGCTGACAGATACGCAGTATTTT
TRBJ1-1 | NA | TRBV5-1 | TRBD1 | CASSSQGADTEAFF | TGCGCCAGCAGCTCCCAGGGGGCGGACACTGAAGCTTTCTTT
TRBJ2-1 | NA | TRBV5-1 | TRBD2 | CASSLVFGGRAGNEQFF | TGCGCCAGCAGCTTGGTGTTCGGCGGGAGGGCCGGAAATGAGCAGTTCTTC
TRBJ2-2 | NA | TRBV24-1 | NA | CATSDLLRDPGTGELFF | TGTGCCACCAGTGATTTGCTTAGGGATCCGGGGACCGGGGAGCTGTTTTTT
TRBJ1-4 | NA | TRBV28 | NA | CASRSLEKLFF | TGTGCCAGCAGGTCGTTGGAAAAACTGTTTTTT
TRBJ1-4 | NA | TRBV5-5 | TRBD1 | CASSLATGGIEKLFF | TGTGCCAGCAGCTTGGCGACAGGGGGCATTGAAAAACTGTTTTTT
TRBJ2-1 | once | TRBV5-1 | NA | CASSLARGQNEQFF | TGCGCCAGCAGCCTAGCGCGGGGGCAGAATGAGCAGTTCTTC
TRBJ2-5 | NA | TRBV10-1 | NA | CASSQPGSETQYF | TGCGCCAGCAGTCAGCCAGGGTCCGAGACCCAGTACTTC